Presented here are 28 T cell receptor beta chains from one specimen sequenced in a study of T cell responses to AZD1222 COVID-19 vaccine (dated by TCRdb to the early 2020s). Library creation used the immunoSEQ multiplex PCR assay. TCRdb stores this immuneACCESS table with in-frame sequences only. Part of the clones is absent; in the studies checked, under half of the shortfall reflects unresolved V genes, and no reason is known for the rest. This sample gives 120,000 to 150,000 clones in total; 90% to 95% of them show up just once. The ten largest clones add up to approximately 2.7% of the sample. The time point label of this sample denotes: baseline before first vaccination. According to the study, the label for this sample's treatment or condition signals: meningococcal conjugate vaccine given as trial control. The material sequenced was peripheral blood, taken on day 0 of MenACWY control vaccination. These receptors were obtained from an adult in good health.

The V gene is TRBV5-5, the J gene TRBJ1-1; no clear D gene. The germline V gene has CDR1 SGHKS and CDR2 YYEKEE (reference sequence). The CDR3 spans 16 residues. Deletions cut 0 bases from V and 0 bases from J, with 12 bases between. DNA for the CDR3: TGTGCCAGCAGCTTGGATTTGGCCGTTTTGAACACTGAAGCTTTCTTT. Translation gives CASSLDLAVLNTEAFF.

This clone was observed once. The V and J genes are TRBV5-6 and TRBJ1-1, with D perhaps matching TRBD1 (6 bases). The germline gives CDR1 SGHDT, CDR2 YYEEEE. CDR3 length: 14 residues. V shed 2 bases and J shed 1 base, with 9 bases lying between them. The CDR3, as DNA: TGTGCCAGCAGCTTCAGGGGCGGGAACACTGAAGCTTTCTTT. This gives the protein CASSFRGGNTEAFF.

J is TRBJ2-7 and V is TRBV15; a possible D gene is TRBD1 (6 bases). The V gene lost 3 bases and the J gene lost 6 bases, with 12 bases spanning the gap. The CDR3 runs 13 residues. In germline, CDR1 is LNHNV, CDR2 YYDKDF (reference sequence). The CDR3 DNA reads TGTGCCACCAGCAGTAACAGGGATCGCGAGCAGTACTTC. Its protein product is CATSSNRDREQYF. Complete variable domain (other parts from reference TRBV15 and TRBJ2-7): DAMVIQNPRYQVTQFGKPVTLSCSQTLNHNVMYWYQQKSSQAPKLLFHYYDKDFNNEADTPDNFQSRRPNTSFCFLDIRSPGLGDTAMYLCATSSNRDREQYFGPGTRLTVT.

This chain joins TRBV2 and TRBJ1-1; TRBD1 aligns across 9 bases. The CDR3 spans 15 residues. Germline CDR1 is SNHLY and CDR2 is FYNNEI. The V gene end was trimmed by 3 bases and the J gene end by 1 base; junction bases not matched to a gene: 3. CDR3 sequence: CASSDRGQGNTEAFF. The CDR3 DNA reads as TGTGCCAGCAGTGATAGGGGACAGGGGAACACTGAAGCTTTCTTT.

The rearrangement joins TRBV7-9 to TRBJ1-1; TRBD1 aligns across 9 bases. This CDR3 comprises 11 residues. The V segment lost 5 bases and the J segment 11 bases; nucleotides outside the gene matches: 3. The germline CDR1 and CDR2 sequences are SEHNR and FQNEAQ (reference sequence). The CDR3 bases are TGTGCCAGCAGCGGGGGACAGGGTGCTTTCTTT. Translation: CASSGGQGAFF.

The chain links TRBV9 to TRBJ1-5; no clear D. The CDR3 is 14 amino acids. Per germline, CDR1 SGDLS and CDR2 YYNGEE. V was clipped by 0 bases and J by 9 bases, with 13 bases between them. As DNA, the CDR3 is TGTGCCAGCAGCGTAGGATCAGAGAGTGCGCCCCAGCATTTT. It is translated as CASSVGSESAPQHF.

This chain joins TRBV28 and TRBJ1-5; no definite D call. V lost 9 bases and J 4 bases, leaving 16 bases between the germline ends. There are 14 residues in the CDR3. Germline V gene sequence: CDR1 MDHEN, CDR2 SYDVKM. The CDR3 sequence is CASHRRVGNQPQHF. The CDR3 DNA sequence: TGTGCCAGTCATAGGAGGGTTGGAAATCAGCCCCAGCATTTT.

The rearrangement joins TRBV7-2 to TRBJ1-2; D may be TRBD1 (5 bases). Germline-derived CDR1 and CDR2 are SGHTA and FQGNSA. The length of the CDR3 is 14 residues. Trimming pared 5 bases from V and 4 bases from J, leaving 14 bases between. The CDR3 sequence: CASSPSGMGYGYTF. CDR3 in DNA: TGTGCCAGCAGCCCTTCAGGGATGGGCTATGGCTACACCTTC. The full variable domain, with the rest looked up from reference TRBV7-2 and TRBJ1-2, is GAGVSQSPSNKVTEKGKDVELRCDPISGHTALYWYRQSLGQGLEFLIYFQGNSAPDKSGLPSDRFSAERTGGSVSTLTIQRTQQEDSAVYLCASSPSGMGYGYTFGSGTRLTVV.

J is TRBJ1-4 and V is TRBV7-9; 9 positions match TRBD1. The trim removed 5 bases at V and 7 bases at J, leaving 5 bases unmatched. CDR3 length equals 14 residues. Looked up from germline, CDR1 is SEHNR and CDR2 is FQNEAQ (reference sequence). For the CDR3, the DNA is TGTGCCAGCAGCAGGGGACAGGGTAGTGAAAAACTGTTTTTT. This gives the protein CASSRGQGSEKLFF. The full variable domain, with the rest looked up from reference TRBV7-9 and TRBJ1-4, is DTGVSQNPRHKITKRGQNVTFRCDPISEHNRLYWYRQTLGQGPEFLTYFQNEAQLEKSRLLSDRFSAERPKGSFSTLEIQRTEQGDSAMYLCASSRGQGSEKLFFGSGTQLSVL.

The rearrangement uses TRBV7-9 and TRBJ2-7; 10 positions match TRBD1. The trim removed 4 bases at V and 2 bases at J, leaving 8 bases unmatched. The germline gives CDR1 SEHNR, CDR2 FQNEAQ (reference sequence). CDR3 size: 16 residues. The DNA for the CDR3 is TGTGCCAGCAGCTCCCCGCGGACAGGGGGAACCTACGAGCAGTACTTC. This codes for CASSSPRTGGTYEQYF. Combining the CDR3 with reference TRBV7-9 and TRBJ2-7 gives the whole variable domain DTGVSQNPRHKITKRGQNVTFRCDPISEHNRLYWYRQTLGQGPEFLTYFQNEAQLEKSRLLSDRFSAERPKGSFSTLEIQRTEQGDSAMYLCASSSPRTGGTYEQYFGPGTRLTVT.

The chain is built from TRBV7-2 and TRBJ2-5, with D maybe TRBD2 (6 bases). Germline V lookup: CDR1 SGHTA, CDR2 FQGNSA. V shed 2 bases and J shed 4 bases, with 14 bases lying between them. This CDR3 comprises 15 residues. The CDR3 is CASSLSTRGGETQYF. The CDR3 nucleotides read TGTGCCAGCAGCTTAAGCACGCGGGGTGGAGAGACCCAGTACTTC.

V usage is TRBV30 and J usage is TRBJ2-7; a weak D match, TRBD1 (7 bases). The germline V gene encodes CDR1 GTSNPN and CDR2 SVGIG (reference sequence). The CDR3 runs to 13 residues. Trimming left V 8 bases short and J 2 bases short, with 16 bases between. CDR3 nucleotides: TGTGCCCTGGAGGGGGACAGAGCCTACGAGCAGTACTTC. Translation gives CALEGDRAYEQYF.

The J gene is TRBJ2-2, the V gene TRBV5-1; D call uncertain. The CDR3 is made up of 14 amino acids. Trimming removed 2 bases from V and 4 bases from J, with 9 bases in between. Germline V lookup: CDR1 SGHRS, CDR2 YFSETQ. In nucleotides, the CDR3 is TGCGCCAGCAGCTTAGGGCAGGCCACCGGGGAGCTGTTTTTT. Protein sequence: CASSLGQATGELFF.

The rearrangement uses TRBV6-5 and TRBJ1-1; D is unclear. In germline, CDR1 is MNHEY, CDR2 SVGAGI. Trimming took 0 bases from V and 5 from J, leaving 7 bases between them. This CDR3 is 13 amino acids long. CDR3 coding DNA: TGTGCCAGCAGTTACTCCCCGCAGACTGAAGCTTTCTTT. Encoded protein: CASSYSPQTEAFF.

The CDR3 loop reads CASSRRDRANQPQHF. CDR3 DNA sequence: TGTGCCAGCAGTCGCCGGGACAGGGCCAATCAGCCCCAGCATTTT. V is TRBV6-5 and J is TRBJ1-5; TRBD1 agrees at 9 bases. J lost 3 bases, V lost 5 bases, and 5 bases had no gene match. This CDR3 comprises 15 residues. From germline, CDR1 is MNHEY and CDR2 SVGAGI.

The rearrangement links TRBV18 to TRBJ1-5; maybe TRBD1 (6 bases). Germline loops: CDR1 KGHSH, CDR2 LQKENI. The V end was cut by 3 bases, the J end by 1 base, with 19 bases between. CDR3 length: 18 residues. The CDR3 spells CASSPSAPLGTSNQPQHF. The CDR3 DNA reads TGTGCCAGCTCACCCTCAGCTCCCCTTGGGACAAGCAATCAGCCCCAGCATTTT.

The rearrangement joins TRBV6-1 to TRBJ2-7; no definite D call. This CDR3 spans 15 amino acids. The V and J ends lost 2 bases and 4 bases respectively, with 15 bases between them. From germline, CDR1 is MNHNS and CDR2 SASEGT. CDR3 amino acids: CASSELTAGRYEQYF. DNA of the CDR3: TGTGCCAGCAGTGAATTAACAGCCGGTAGGTACGAGCAGTACTTC.

This chain uses TRBV18 with TRBJ2-5, with 10 bases aligning to TRBD2. The CDR3 covers 14 residues. Per the germline V gene, CDR1 is KGHSH and CDR2 is LQKENI. V lost 6 bases, J lost 2 bases, and 3 bases stayed unmatched. CDR3 DNA: TGTGCCAGCTCGCCTAGCGGGAGTCAAGAGACCCAGTACTTC. This gives the protein CASSPSGSQETQYF.

In DNA form, the CDR3 reads TGTGCCAGTAGTATGAGGGCTGAAGCTTTCTTT. This encodes CASSMRAEAFF. The V call is TRBV19, the J call TRBJ1-1, with D uncertain. CDR3 length: 11 amino acids. Trimming left V 3 bases short and J 6 bases short, with 5 bases between. CDR1 and CDR2 (germline): LNHDA, SQIVND (reference sequence).

The rearrangement uses TRBV2 and TRBJ1-6; D unresolved. The V end lost 4 bases, the J end lost 4 bases, and 8 bases lay between the germline ends. The CDR3 totals 14 residues. Germline CDR1 is SNHLY and CDR2 is FYNNEI. CDR3 nucleotides: TGTGCCAGCAGTGGGACGGTATATAATTCACCCCTCCACTTT. This translates into CASSGTVYNSPLHF.

This chain links TRBV18 with TRBJ1-2; D uncertain. Germline V lookup: CDR1 KGHSH, CDR2 LQKENI. V was pared by 5 bases and J by 2 bases, with 6 bases between. The CDR3 extends over 12 amino acids. The CDR3 bases are TGTGCCAGCTCAATTTGGAACTATGGCTACACCTTC. Translation gives CASSIWNYGYTF. Complete variable domain (other parts from reference TRBV18 and TRBJ1-2): NAGVMQNPRHLVRRRGQEARLRCSPMKGHSHVYWYRQLPEEGLKFMVYLQKENIIDESGMPKERFSAEFPKEGPSILRIQQVVRGDSAAYFCASSIWNYGYTFGSGTRLTVV.

This sequence joins TRBV11-2 and TRBJ1-3; possible D gene TRBD1, 5 bases. Germline V gene data show CDR1 as SGHAT and CDR2 as FQNNGV. CDR3 length equals 15 residues. V was trimmed by 5 bases and J by 4 bases, leaving 15 bases between them. The CDR3, as DNA: TGTGCCAGCAGCCCCAGCGGGGGGAGCGGAAACACCATATATTTT. This sequence encodes CASSPSGGSGNTIYF.

The chain links TRBV9 to TRBJ2-3; 7 bases agree with TRBD1. Germline V gene sequence: CDR1 SGDLS, CDR2 YYNGEE. This CDR3 contains 15 residues. The J segment lost 0 bases and the V segment lost 4 bases, leaving 5 bases of the junction unmatched. The CDR3 DNA reads as TGTGCCAGCAGCCCTCCGGGACAGAGCACAGATACGCAGTATTTT. Translated: CASSPPGQSTDTQYF. Filled out from reference TRBV9 and TRBJ2-3, the complete variable domain reads DSGVTQTPKHLITATGQRVTLRCSPRSGDLSVYWYQQSLDQGLQFLIQYYNGEERAKGNILERFSAQQFPDLHSELNLSSLELGDSALYFCASSPPGQSTDTQYFGPGTRLTVL.

The chain uses TRBV5-5 and TRBJ1-1; 9 nucleotides line up with TRBD1. V trimming: 4 bases; J trimming: 5 bases; junction bases outside the gene matches: 6. Germline V gives CDR1 SGHKS, CDR2 YYEKEE (reference sequence). This CDR3 is built from 14 residues. CDR3 DNA: TGTGCCAGCAGCCCCGGGACAGGGCGAACTGAAGCTTTCTTT. Amino acid sequence: CASSPGTGRTEAFF.

This rearrangement joins TRBV29-1 to TRBJ1-1, with a possible D match to TRBD1 (5 bases). The CDR3 has 13 amino acids. The V and J ends lost 3 bases and 6 bases respectively, with 14 bases between them. Germline CDR1 SQVTM, CDR2 ANQGSEA. The CDR3 DNA reads TGCAGCGTTGAGGGGGGGAATAACGCTGAAGCTTTCTTT. Translated, it gives CSVEGGNNAEAFF.

This chain joins TRBV11-3 and TRBJ1-6; D unresolved. V shed 3 bases and J shed 3 bases, with 3 bases lying between them. The germline V gene encodes CDR1 SGHNT and CDR2 YENEEA. The length of the CDR3 is 13 residues. The CDR3 DNA is TGTGCCAGCAGCTTTAGCTATAATTCACCCCTCCACTTT. The encoded protein is CASSFSYNSPLHF. The full variable domain, in which reference TRBV11-3 and TRBJ1-6 provide the parts outside the CDR3, is EAGVVQSPRYKIIEKKQPVAFWCNPISGHNTLYWYLQNLGQGPELLIRYENEEAVDDSQLPKDRFSAERLKGVDSTLKIQPAELGDSAVYLCASSFSYNSPLHFGNGTRLTVT.

The V gene is TRBV7-3, the J gene TRBJ2-3, with 8 bases that match TRBD1. Germline loops: CDR1 SGHTA, CDR2 FQGTGA. CDR3 size: 15 residues. V shed 5 bases and J 4 bases; nucleotides not matched to a gene: 8. The chain's CDR3 is CASSQNRGSADTQYF. CDR3 in DNA: TGTGCCAGCAGCCAGAACAGGGGGTCGGCAGATACGCAGTATTTT.

The V call is TRBV3-1 (or the pseudogene TRBV3-2), the J call TRBJ2-5; no clear D. Germline assignment: CDR1 LGHDT and CDR2 YNNKEL (reference sequence). With 6 bases removed from V and 7 bases from J, the gap between germline ends came to 12 bases. CDR3 size: 12 residues. The chain's CDR3 is CASSKNGGTQYF. The DNA of the CDR3 is TGTGCCAGCAGTAAGAATGGTGGGACCCAGTACTTC.